A selection of T cell receptor beta chains follows, all from one sample in a study of regulatory T cells in long-lasting Graves disease. TCRdb re-called the multiplex PCR reads with MiXCR, one entry per CDR3 protein. This table holds about 440,000 distinct CDR3 sequences, about a sixth found once. This sample also belongs to another study, concerning T cells in Graves' hyperthyroidism and ophthalmopathy.

Sequencing was performed on peripheral blood mononuclear cells (PBMCs), taken at new diagnosis, from a patient treated with antithyroid drugs. The origin of the receptors is a young woman with Graves disease. Both conserved end residues are trimmed from each CDR3. Fields, in order: D gene, J gene, V gene, CDR3 protein. The D gene is left open where the match is weak.

-,TRBJ2-1,TRBV5-1,ASSLEGLDPNEQF
TRBD2,TRBJ2-1,TRBV2,ASSPGGLAGDEQF
-,TRBJ1-2,TRBV7-3,ASSSGTGTNYGYT
-,TRBJ2-2,TRBV5-1,ASSPDTTGFTGELF
-,TRBJ2-1,TRBV5-1,ASSATALSYNEQF
-,TRBJ1-4,TRBV12-3/TRBV12-4,ASSFEGEKLF
-,TRBJ2-1,TRBV10-2,ASSEFRDENEQF
-,TRBJ2-3,TRBV29-1,SVERGGTDTQY
-,TRBJ2-2,TRBV3-1,ASSPPRGTTLNTGELF
-,TRBJ2-5,TRBV2,ASSDSGRQETQY
TRBD2,TRBJ2-5,TRBV7-7,ASSFGLGQETQY
TRBD2,TRBJ2-5,TRBV12-3/TRBV12-4,ASSPLLAGGDYKETQY
-,TRBJ2-7,TRBV28,ASSSRHYEQY
-,TRBJ2-2,TRBV4-1,ASSQLALNTGELF
-,TRBJ2-7,TRBV27,ASRSGGGRQYEQY
-,TRBJ2-1,TRBV30,AWKGDTNEQF
-,TRBJ1-1,TRBV18,ASSSGQGLETEAF
-,TRBJ2-2,TRBV27,ASSRGSNTGELF
-,TRBJ2-7,TRBV27,ASSFPGEGYEQY
-,TRBJ2-5,TRBV11-2,ASSLGGVQETQY
TRBD2,TRBJ2-7,TRBV20-1,SATTPTSGRLATYEQY
TRBD2,TRBJ2-7,TRBV20-1,SARSIGLAGEPYEQY
-,TRBJ2-7,TRBV6-5,ASSFSTVSYEQY
TRBD1,TRBJ1-1,TRBV27,ASSRKRAGGVNTEAF
TRBD1,TRBJ2-3,TRBV19,ASRQGGDTDTQY
-,TRBJ1-4,TRBV12-3/TRBV12-4,ASSFRTVNEKLF
-,TRBJ2-1,TRBV9,ASSVFVGGVDEQF
-,TRBJ1-2,TRBV6-1,ASRTVQGNGYT
TRBD2,TRBJ2-1,TRBV20-1,SASGSRWRQF
TRBD1,TRBJ2-5,TRBV6-2/TRBV6-3,ASSYSMDRGIGTQY
-,TRBJ2-2,TRBV20-1,SATSSSTNTGELF
TRBD1,TRBJ1-2,TRBV2,ASSGTGRVYGYT
-,TRBJ2-5,TRBV11-3,ARLDYSRTQETQY
-,TRBJ1-1,TRBV30,AWSRGKAEAF
-,TRBJ2-1,TRBV6-2/TRBV6-3,ASSYLQINEQF
-,TRBJ2-7,TRBV27,ASSPRRPGGTYEQY
TRBD1,TRBJ1-1,TRBV12-3/TRBV12-4,ASRQGAWAEAF
TRBD1,TRBJ1-2,TRBV12-3/TRBV12-4,ASRPDRGFGYT
-,TRBJ2-2,TRBV7-2,ASSLAALGTGELF
-,TRBJ2-7,TRBV27,ASMEGAQRPYEQY
-,TRBJ1-2,TRBV20-1,SAREGSLGGYT
TRBD1,TRBJ2-5,TRBV5-5,ASSWGDRVQETQY
-,TRBJ2-1,TRBV3-1,ASSPSGQNNEQF
-,TRBJ2-5,TRBV11-2,ASSSSREGKETQY
-,TRBJ1-4,TRBV12-3/TRBV12-4,ASNSDIGEKLF
-,TRBJ2-3,TRBV11-2,ASSPDRFTDTQY